Sequencing of this TCR beta chain was carried out in a study of T cell responses to AZD1222 COVID-19 vaccine. Whole-study findings and limits: Every sample of the repertoires postdated the peak T cell response. When two AZD1222 doses had been given, Spike-specific TCR breadth and depth rose. Clonal diversity may have been underestimated in mostly white British donors.

Turning to this clone: The antigen remains unidentified.

Germline assignment: CDR1 KGHSY and CDR2 FQNENV. This CDR3 contains 14 residues. Trimming removed 0 bases from V and 2 bases from J, with 7 bases in between. This table comes from immunoSEQ multiplex PCR, and its TCRdb copy is limited to in-frame clones, with some not included. Among some 55,000 clones, 89% were seen once, and the ten largest hold just under 2%. This sequence was found in an adult in good health. This specimen consisted of peripheral blood, obtained on day 0 of AZD1222 vaccination. The V and J genes are TRBV16 and TRBJ1-2; a weak D match, TRBD1 (5 bases). The CDR3 nucleotides read TGTGCCAGCAGCCAATCATCAGGGAACTATGGCTACACCTTC. Protein sequence: CASSQSSGNYGYTF.